This entry describes one TCR beta chain. This sample was included in a study of T cells after yellow fever vaccination. With 3 bases removed from V and 4 bases from J, the gap between germline ends came to 12 bases. CDR1 and CDR2 from the germline V gene are SQVTM and ANQGSEA. The CDR3 length is 13 residues. TCRdb itself ran the 5' RACE reads through MiXCR, one entry per CDR3 protein. The repertoire consists of some 390,000 distinct CDR3 sequences, with around 6.4% occurring once and the leading ten covering roughly 15%. The material sequenced was PBMCs, taken 5 days after the yellow fever booster vaccination. This clonotype originated in a man aged 25-45 years who received the YFV17D yellow fever vaccine. The rearrangement links TRBV29-1 to TRBJ2-5; D may be TRBD2 (5 bases). CDR3 protein: CSVDELALETQYF. DNA of the CDR3: TGCAGCGTTGACGAGCTAGCTCTAGAGACCCAGTACTTC.